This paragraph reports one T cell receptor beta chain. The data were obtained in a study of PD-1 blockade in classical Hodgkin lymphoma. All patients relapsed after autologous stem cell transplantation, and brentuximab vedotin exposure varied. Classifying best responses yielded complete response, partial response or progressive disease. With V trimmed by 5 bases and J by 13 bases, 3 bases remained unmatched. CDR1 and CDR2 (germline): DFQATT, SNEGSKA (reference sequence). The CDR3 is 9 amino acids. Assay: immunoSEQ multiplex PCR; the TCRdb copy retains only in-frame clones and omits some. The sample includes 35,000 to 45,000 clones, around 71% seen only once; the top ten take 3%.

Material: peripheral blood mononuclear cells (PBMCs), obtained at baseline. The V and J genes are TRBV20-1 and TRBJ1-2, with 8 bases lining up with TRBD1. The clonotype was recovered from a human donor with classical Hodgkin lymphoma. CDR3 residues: CSAQGAITF. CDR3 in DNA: TGCAGTGCTCAGGGGGCTATCACCTTC.